This TCR beta chain was recovered during a study of OX40 agonist ivuxolimab in advanced cancers. Study information: Three dose-escalation patients had partial responses: one with hepatocellular carcinoma and two with cutaneous melanoma.

Sequencing was performed with immunoSEQ multiplex PCR; in TCRdb, only in-frame clones are kept and a portion is missing. Counted here are about 69,000 clones, over 75% occurring once; the ten biggest clones make up about 6.5%. Blood sampling was done at baseline, cycle 4 day 1, and cycle 7 day 1. The starting material was CD4+ or CD8+ T cells sorted from blood, obtained in a trial of the OX40 agonist ivuxolimab. The receptor's source is an adult with an advanced solid tumor such as melanoma, head and neck, liver or kidney cancer.

CDR3: CASSLVQATYEQYF. In DNA form, the CDR3 reads TGTGCCAGCAGTTTGGTACAGGCCACCTACGAGCAGTACTTC. This chain uses TRBV27 with TRBJ2-7; D might be TRBD1 (5 bases). The CDR3 totals 14 residues. Germline V gives CDR1 MNHEY, CDR2 SMNVEV (reference sequence). V was pared by 3 bases and J by 2 bases, with 11 bases between.